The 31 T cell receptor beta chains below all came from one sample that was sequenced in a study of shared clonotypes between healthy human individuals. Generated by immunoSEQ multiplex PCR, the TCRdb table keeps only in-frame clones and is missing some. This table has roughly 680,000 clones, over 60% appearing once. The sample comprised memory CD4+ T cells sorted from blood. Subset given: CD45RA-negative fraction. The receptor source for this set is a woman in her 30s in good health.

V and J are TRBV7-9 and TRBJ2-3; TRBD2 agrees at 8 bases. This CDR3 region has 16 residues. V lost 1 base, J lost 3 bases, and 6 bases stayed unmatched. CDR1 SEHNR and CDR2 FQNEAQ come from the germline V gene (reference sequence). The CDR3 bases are TGTGCCAGCAGCTTAGGAGGGGGACTAGGGACAGATACGCAGTATTTT. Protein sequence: CASSLGGGLGTDTQYF.

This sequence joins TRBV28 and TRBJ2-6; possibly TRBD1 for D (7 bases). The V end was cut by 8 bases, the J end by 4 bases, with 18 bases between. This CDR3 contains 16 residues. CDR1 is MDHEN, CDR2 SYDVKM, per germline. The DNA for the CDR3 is TGTGCCAGCCTGACAGGGAGGTCCCCCGGGGCCAACGTCCTGACTTTC. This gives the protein CASLTGRSPGANVLTF.

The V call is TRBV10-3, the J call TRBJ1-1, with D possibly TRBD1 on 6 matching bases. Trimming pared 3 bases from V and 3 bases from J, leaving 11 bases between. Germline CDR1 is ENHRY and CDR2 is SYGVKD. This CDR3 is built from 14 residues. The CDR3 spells CAISERGVDTEAFF. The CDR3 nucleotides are TGTGCCATCAGTGAAAGGGGGGTCGACACTGAAGCTTTCTTT.

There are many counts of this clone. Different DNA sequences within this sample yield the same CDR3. This CDR3 reads CASSLTRAGANVLTF. CDR3 nucleotides: TGTGCCAGCAGCTTAACTAGGGCTGGGGCCAACGTCCTGACTTTC. V usage is TRBV7-2 and J usage is TRBJ2-6; tentatively, D is TRBD2 (5 bases). V was clipped by 2 bases and J by 2 bases, with 7 bases between them. This CDR3 contains 15 residues. Germline V gives CDR1 SGHTA, CDR2 FQGNSA.

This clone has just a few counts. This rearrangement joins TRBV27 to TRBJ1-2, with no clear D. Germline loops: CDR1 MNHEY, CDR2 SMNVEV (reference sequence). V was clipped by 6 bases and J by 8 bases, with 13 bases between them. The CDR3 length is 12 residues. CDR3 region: CASRGSHGGYTF. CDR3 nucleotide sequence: TGTGCCAGCAGGGGCTCCCATGGAGGCTACACCTTC.

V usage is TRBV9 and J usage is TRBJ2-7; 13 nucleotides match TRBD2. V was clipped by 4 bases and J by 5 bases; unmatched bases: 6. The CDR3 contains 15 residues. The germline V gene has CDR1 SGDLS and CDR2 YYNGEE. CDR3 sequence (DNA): TGTGCCAGCAGCCCCAACGGACTAGCGGGAGACGAGCAGTACTTC. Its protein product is CASSPNGLAGDEQYF.

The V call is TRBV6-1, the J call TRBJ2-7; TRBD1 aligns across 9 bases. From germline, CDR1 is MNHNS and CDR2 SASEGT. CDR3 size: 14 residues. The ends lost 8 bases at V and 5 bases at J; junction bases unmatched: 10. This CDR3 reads CASGTPGQGHEQYF. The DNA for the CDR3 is TGTGCCAGCGGAACACCAGGACAGGGGCACGAGCAGTACTTC.

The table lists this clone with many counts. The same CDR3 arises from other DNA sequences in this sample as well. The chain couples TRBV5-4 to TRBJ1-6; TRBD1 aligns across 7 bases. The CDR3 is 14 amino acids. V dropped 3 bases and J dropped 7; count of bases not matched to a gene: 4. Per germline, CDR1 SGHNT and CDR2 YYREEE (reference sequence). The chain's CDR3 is CASSSDRVNSPLHF. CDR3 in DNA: TGTGCCAGCAGCTCAGACAGGGTGAATTCACCCCTCCACTTT.

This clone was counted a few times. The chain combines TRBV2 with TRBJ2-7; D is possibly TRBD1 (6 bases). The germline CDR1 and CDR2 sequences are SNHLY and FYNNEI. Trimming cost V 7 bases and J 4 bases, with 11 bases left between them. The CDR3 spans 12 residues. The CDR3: CASTDSPYEQYF. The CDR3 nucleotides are TGTGCCAGCACGGACAGTCCGTACGAGCAGTACTTC.

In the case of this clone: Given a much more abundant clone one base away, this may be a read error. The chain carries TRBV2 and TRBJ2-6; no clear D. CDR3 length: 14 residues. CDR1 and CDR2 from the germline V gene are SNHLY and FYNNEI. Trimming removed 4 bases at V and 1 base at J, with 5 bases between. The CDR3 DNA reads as TGTGCCAGCAGTGGGGGATCTGGGGCCAACGTCCTGACTTTC. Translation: CASSGGSGANVLTF.

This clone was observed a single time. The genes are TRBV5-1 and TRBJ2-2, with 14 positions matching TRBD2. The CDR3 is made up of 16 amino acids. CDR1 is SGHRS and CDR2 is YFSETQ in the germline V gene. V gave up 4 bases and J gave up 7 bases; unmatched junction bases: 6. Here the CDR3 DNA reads TGCGCCAGCAGCATGGGACTAGCGGGAGTTGTCGGGGAGCTGTTTTTT. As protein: CASSMGLAGVVGELFF. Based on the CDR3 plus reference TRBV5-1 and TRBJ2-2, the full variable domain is KAGVTQTPRYLIKTRGQQVTLSCSPISGHRSVSWYQQTPGQGLQFLFEYFSETQRNKGNFPGRFSGRQFSNSRSEMNVSTLELGDSALYLCASSMGLAGVVGELFFGEGSRLTVL.

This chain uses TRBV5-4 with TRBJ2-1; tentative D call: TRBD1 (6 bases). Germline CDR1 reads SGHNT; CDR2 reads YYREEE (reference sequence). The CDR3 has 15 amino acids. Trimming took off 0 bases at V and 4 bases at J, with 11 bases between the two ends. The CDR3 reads CASSLDRAEYNEQFF. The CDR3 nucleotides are TGTGCCAGCAGCTTGGACAGGGCGGAATACAATGAGCAGTTCTTC.

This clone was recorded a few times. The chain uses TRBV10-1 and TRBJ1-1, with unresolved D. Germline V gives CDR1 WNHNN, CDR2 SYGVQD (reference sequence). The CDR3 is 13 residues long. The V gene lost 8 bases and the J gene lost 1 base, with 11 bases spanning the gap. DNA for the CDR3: TGCGCCAGCGCTCAGGTTTCGAACACTGAAGCTTTCTTT. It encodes CASAQVSNTEAFF.

In DNA form, the CDR3 reads TGCGCCAGCAGCCCTCCAACAGGGCCCTATGGCTACACCTTC. Protein product: CASSPPTGPYGYTF. The chain couples TRBV5-1 to TRBJ1-2; maybe TRBD1 (6 bases). V was shortened by 4 bases and J by 4 bases, with 14 bases between the two germline ends. This CDR3 contains 14 residues. Germline CDR1 and CDR2: SGHRS and YFSETQ.

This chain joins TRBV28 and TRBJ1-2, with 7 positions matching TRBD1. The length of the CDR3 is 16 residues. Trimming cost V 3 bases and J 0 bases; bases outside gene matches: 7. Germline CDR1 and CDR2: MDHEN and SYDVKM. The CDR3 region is CASSFSFGTANYGYTF. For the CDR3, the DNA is TGTGCCAGCAGTTTCAGTTTCGGGACAGCTAACTATGGCTACACCTTC.

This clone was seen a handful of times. Here the CDR3 reads CSAELGEKLFF. CDR3 sequence (DNA): TGCAGTGCTGAGCTTGGCGAAAAACTGTTTTTT. The V and J genes are TRBV20-1 and TRBJ1-4, with D unclear. The CDR3 has 11 residues. The germline V and J ends were trimmed by 5 bases and 8 bases, with 9 bases remaining between them. Germline V gene data show CDR1 as DFQATT and CDR2 as SNEGSKA (reference sequence).

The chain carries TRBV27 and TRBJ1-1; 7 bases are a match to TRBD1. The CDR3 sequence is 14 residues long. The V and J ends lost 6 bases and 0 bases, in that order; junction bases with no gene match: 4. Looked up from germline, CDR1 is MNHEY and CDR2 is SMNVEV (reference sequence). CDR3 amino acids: CASRTGTMNTEAFF. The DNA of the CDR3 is TGTGCCAGCAGGACAGGGACCATGAACACTGAAGCTTTCTTT.

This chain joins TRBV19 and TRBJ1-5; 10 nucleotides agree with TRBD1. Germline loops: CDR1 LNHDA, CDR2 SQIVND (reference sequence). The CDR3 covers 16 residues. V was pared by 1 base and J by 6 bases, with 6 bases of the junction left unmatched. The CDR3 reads CASSIVPTGGVQPQHF. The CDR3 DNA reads TGTGCCAGTAGTATAGTTCCGACAGGGGGCGTTCAGCCCCAGCATTTT.

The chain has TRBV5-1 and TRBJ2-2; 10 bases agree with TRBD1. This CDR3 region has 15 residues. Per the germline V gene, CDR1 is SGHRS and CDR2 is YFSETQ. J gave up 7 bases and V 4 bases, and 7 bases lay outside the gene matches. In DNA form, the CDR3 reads TGCGCCAGCAGCGTGGGACAGGGGTATCACGGGGAGCTGTTTTTT. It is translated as CASSVGQGYHGELFF.

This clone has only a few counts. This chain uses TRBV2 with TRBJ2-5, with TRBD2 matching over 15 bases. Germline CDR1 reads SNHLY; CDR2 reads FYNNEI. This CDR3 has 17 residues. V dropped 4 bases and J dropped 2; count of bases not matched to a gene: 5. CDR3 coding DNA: TGTGCCAGCAGTGCGGGACTAGCGGGAGGAATTCAAGAGACCCAGTACTTC. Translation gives CASSAGLAGGIQETQYF.

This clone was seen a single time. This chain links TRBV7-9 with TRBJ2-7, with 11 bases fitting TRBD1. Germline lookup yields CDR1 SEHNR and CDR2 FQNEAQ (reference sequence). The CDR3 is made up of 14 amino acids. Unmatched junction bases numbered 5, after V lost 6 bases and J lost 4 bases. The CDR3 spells CASREGQGEYEQYF. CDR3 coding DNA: TGTGCCAGCAGGGAGGGACAGGGGGAATACGAGCAGTACTTC.

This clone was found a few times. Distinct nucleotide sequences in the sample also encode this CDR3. The CDR3 DNA follows: TGTGCCAGCAGCCCAAGTGCAACTAATGAAAAACTGTTTTTT. This gives the protein CASSPSATNEKLFF. The chain joins TRBV6-5 to TRBJ1-4; D is unresolved. Germline CDR1 MNHEY, CDR2 SVGAGI. This CDR3 region has 14 residues. The V end was cut by 6 bases, the J end by 0 bases, with 8 bases between.

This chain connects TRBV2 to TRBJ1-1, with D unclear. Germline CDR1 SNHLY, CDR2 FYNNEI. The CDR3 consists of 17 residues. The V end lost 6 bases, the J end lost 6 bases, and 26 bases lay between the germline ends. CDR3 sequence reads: CASSAIVVLTGIPEAFF. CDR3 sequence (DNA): TGTGCCAGCAGCGCGATCGTGGTTTTGACTGGGATTCCTGAAGCTTTCTTT.

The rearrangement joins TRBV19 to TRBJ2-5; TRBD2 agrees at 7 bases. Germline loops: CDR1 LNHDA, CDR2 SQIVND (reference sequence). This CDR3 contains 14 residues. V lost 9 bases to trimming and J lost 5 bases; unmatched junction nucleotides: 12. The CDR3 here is CASSGDGDRETQYF. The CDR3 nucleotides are TGTGCCAGCAGCGGGGACGGGGATCGGGAGACCCAGTACTTC.

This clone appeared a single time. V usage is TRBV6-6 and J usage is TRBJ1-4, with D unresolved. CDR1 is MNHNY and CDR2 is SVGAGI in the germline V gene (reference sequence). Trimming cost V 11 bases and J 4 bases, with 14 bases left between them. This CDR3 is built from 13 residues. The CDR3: CAVSRSFNEKLFF. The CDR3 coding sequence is TGTGCCGTCTCACGGTCCTTTAATGAAAAACTGTTTTTT.

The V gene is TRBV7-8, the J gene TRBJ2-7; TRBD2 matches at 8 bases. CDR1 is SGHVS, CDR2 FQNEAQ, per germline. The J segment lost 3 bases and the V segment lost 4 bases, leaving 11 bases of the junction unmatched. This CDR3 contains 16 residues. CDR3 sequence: CASSSFPLAAGYEQYF. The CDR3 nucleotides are TGTGCCAGCAGCTCTTTTCCACTAGCGGCGGGCTACGAGCAGTACTTC.

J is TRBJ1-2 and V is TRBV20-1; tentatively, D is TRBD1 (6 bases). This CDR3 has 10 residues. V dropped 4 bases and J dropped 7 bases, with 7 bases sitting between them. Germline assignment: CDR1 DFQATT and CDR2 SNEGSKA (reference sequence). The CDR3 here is CSATRGGYTF. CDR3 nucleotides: TGCAGTGCTACCAGGGGTGGCTACACCTTC.

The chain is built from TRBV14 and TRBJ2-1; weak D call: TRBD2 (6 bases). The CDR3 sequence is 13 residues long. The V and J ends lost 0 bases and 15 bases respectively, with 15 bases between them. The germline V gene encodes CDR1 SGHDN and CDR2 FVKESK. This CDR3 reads CASSQDASGVPFF. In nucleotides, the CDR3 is TGTGCCAGCAGCCAAGACGCTTCGGGAGTTCCGTTCTTC.

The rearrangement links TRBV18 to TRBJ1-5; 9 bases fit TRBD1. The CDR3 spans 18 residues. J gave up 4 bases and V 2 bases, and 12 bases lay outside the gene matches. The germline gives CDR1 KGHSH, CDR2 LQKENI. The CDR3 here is CASSPFDLGTGSNQPQHF. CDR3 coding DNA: TGTGCCAGCTCACCATTTGATTTAGGGACAGGGTCAAATCAGCCCCAGCATTTT.

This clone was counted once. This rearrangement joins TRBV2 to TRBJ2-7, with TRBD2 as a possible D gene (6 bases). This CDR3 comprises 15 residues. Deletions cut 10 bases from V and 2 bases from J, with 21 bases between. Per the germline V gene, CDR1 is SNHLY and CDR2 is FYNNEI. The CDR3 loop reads CATEVGGEEPYEQYF. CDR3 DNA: TGTGCCACCGAGGTGGGGGGTGAAGAACCCTACGAGCAGTACTTC.

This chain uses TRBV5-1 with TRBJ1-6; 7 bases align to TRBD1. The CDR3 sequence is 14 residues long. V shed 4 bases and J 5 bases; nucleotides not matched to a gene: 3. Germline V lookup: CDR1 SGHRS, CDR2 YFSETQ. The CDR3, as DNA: TGCGCCAGCAGCGAGGGGACAGATAATTCACCCCTCCACTTT. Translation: CASSEGTDNSPLHF.